The next 26 T cell receptor beta chains were all read from a single sample in a study of blood T cell repertoires in COVID-19. Assay: immunoSEQ multiplex PCR; the TCRdb copy retains only in-frame clones and omits some. The top ten hold approximately 4.2% of the sample, which has almost 250,000 clones, roughly 90% seen once. What was sequenced was PBMCs or T cells enriched from blood (not recorded which). Receptors originate from a woman aged 25 to 39 who had recovered from COVID-19.

The chain combines TRBV3-1 (or the pseudogene TRBV3-2) with TRBJ1-1; 9 bases are a match to TRBD1. Trimming took 1 base from V and 7 from J; bases not matched to a gene: 4. The germline V gene has CDR1 LGHDT and CDR2 YNNKEL (reference sequence). This CDR3 is built from 14 residues. The CDR3 nucleotides read TGTGCCAGCAGCCAAGTATCGACAGGGGGTGAAGCTTTCTTT. Protein sequence: CASSQVSTGGEAFF.

This clone was detected once. The chain has TRBV19 and TRBJ2-7; TRBD2 might be the D (5 bases). The germline V gene has CDR1 LNHDA and CDR2 SQIVND (reference sequence). The V gene lost 1 base and the J gene lost 4 bases, with 8 bases spanning the gap. There are 13 residues in the CDR3. The CDR3 nucleotides read TGTGCCAGTAGTATAGGGAGGCTTTACGAGCAGTACTTC. Its protein product is CASSIGRLYEQYF. Based on the CDR3 plus reference TRBV19 and TRBJ2-7, the full variable domain is DGGITQSPKYLFRKEGQNVTLSCEQNLNHDAMYWYRQDPGQGLRLIYYSQIVNDFQKGDIAEGYSVSREKKESFPLTVTSAQKNPTAFYLCASSIGRLYEQYFGPGTRLTVT.

The chain couples TRBV2 to TRBJ1-5, with D perhaps TRBD1 (5 bases). V lost 2 bases to trimming and J lost 0 bases, with 8 bases between them. Germline CDR1 is SNHLY and CDR2 is FYNNEI. The CDR3 consists of 15 residues. The CDR3 DNA reads TGTGCCAGCAGTGAAAGGACACGTAGCAATCAGCCCCAGCATTTT. This sequence encodes CASSERTRSNQPQHF.

This clone was picked up many times. This chain connects TRBV27 to TRBJ1-1; D gene uncertain. Trimming left V 4 bases short and J 0 bases short, with 9 bases between. The CDR3 has 14 amino acids. The germline gives CDR1 MNHEY, CDR2 SMNVEV (reference sequence). Written as DNA, the CDR3 is TGTGCCAGCAGTTCCTTTTCTATGAACACTGAAGCTTTCTTT. Translated, it gives CASSSFSMNTEAFF.

The V gene is TRBV23-1, the J gene TRBJ2-5; 8 positions match TRBD1. TRBV23-1 is assigned to the ORF class and has an uncertain function. The CDR3 totals 15 residues. Trimming at V came to 4 bases and at J to 4 bases, leaving 8 bases not matched to a gene. This CDR3 reads CASSLWTGCGETQYF. The CDR3 coding sequence is TGCGCCAGCAGTCTGTGGACAGGGTGCGGAGAGACCCAGTACTTC.

The chain uses TRBV28 and TRBJ1-1, with 8 bases aligning to TRBD1. This CDR3 contains 15 residues. Germline assignment: CDR1 MDHEN and CDR2 SYDVKM. V shed 1 base, J shed 8 bases, and the junction held 9 bases outside the gene matches. This CDR3 is CASSLFRSGTGEAFF. CDR3 coding DNA: TGTGCCAGCAGTTTATTTAGGTCGGGGACAGGCGAAGCTTTCTTT.

This chain joins TRBV30 and TRBJ2-3; a weak D match, TRBD1 (5 bases). Trimming took off 4 bases at V and 2 bases at J, with 16 bases between the two ends. Germline assignment: CDR1 GTSNPN and CDR2 SVGIG (reference sequence). This CDR3 has 15 residues. The CDR3 coding sequence is TGTGCCTGGACCCCACAGGCTGCCGCCACAGATACGCAGTATTTT. Its translation is CAWTPQAAATDTQYF.

V usage is TRBV9 and J usage is TRBJ2-7, with D possibly matching TRBD1 (6 bases). The CDR3 is 15 amino acids. V lost 0 bases and J lost 5, with 15 bases in between. The germline V gene has CDR1 SGDLS and CDR2 YYNGEE. The CDR3 loop reads CASSVEGTIFHEQYF. CDR3 bases: TGTGCCAGCAGCGTAGAAGGGACAATTTTCCACGAGCAGTACTTC.

The CDR3 DNA follows: TGCGCCAGCAGCCAAGGGCGTGCTAGCGGGAGTTACGAGCAGTACTTC. Translation: CASSQGRASGSYEQYF. The V call is TRBV4-1, the J call TRBJ2-7, with 10 bases aligning to TRBD2. Germline loops: CDR1 MGHRA, CDR2 YSYEKL. The CDR3 is made up of 16 amino acids. J was trimmed by 4 bases and V by 1 base; bases with no gene match: 7.

The CDR3: CASSLALATDTQYF. The CDR3 nucleotides are TGTGCCAGCAGCTTGGCCCTGGCCACAGATACGCAGTATTTT. The chain recombines TRBV5-5 with TRBJ2-3; D not resolved. With 0 bases removed from V and 2 bases from J, the gap between germline ends came to 7 bases. The germline V gene has CDR1 SGHKS and CDR2 YYEKEE (reference sequence). The CDR3 length is 14 residues.

This chain connects TRBV6-5 to TRBJ1-2; D unresolved. The germline gives CDR1 MNHEY, CDR2 SVGAGI. The CDR3 has 13 residues. The V end was cut by 6 bases, the J end by 5 bases, with 13 bases between. In DNA, the CDR3 is TGTGCCAGCAGGCTCCCAGGTTCTTATGGCTACACCTTC. Translation: CASRLPGSYGYTF.

This chain uses TRBV3-1 (or the pseudogene TRBV3-2) with TRBJ2-2; no definite D call. Between the trimmed V and J ends, which lost 4 bases and 5 bases, there was a span of 5 bases. From germline, CDR1 is LGHDT and CDR2 YNNKEL (reference sequence). CDR3 size: 12 residues. In DNA, the CDR3 is TGTGCCAGCAGCCTCAGAACCGGGGAGCTGTTTTTT. As protein: CASSLRTGELFF.

The J gene is TRBJ1-1, the V gene TRBV5-6; D not resolved. V was clipped by 4 bases and J by 4 bases, with 20 bases between them. Looked up from germline, CDR1 is SGHDT and CDR2 is YYEEEE. This CDR3 is built from 16 residues. The CDR3 region is CASSHPLGRPATEAFF. For the CDR3, the DNA is TGTGCCAGCAGCCACCCTTTGGGCAGGCCTGCCACTGAAGCTTTCTTT.

The gene calls are TRBV5-6 and TRBJ1-1; no clear D. CDR1 is SGHDT and CDR2 is YYEEEE in the germline V gene. The CDR3 has 12 residues. Trimming shortened V by 1 base and J by 7 bases, and 8 bases separated the two germline ends. The CDR3 sequence: CASSLPVGEAFF. The CDR3 DNA sequence: TGTGCCAGCAGCTTGCCGGTCGGTGAAGCTTTCTTT.

The chain is built from TRBV7-8 and TRBJ1-5; 11 bases match TRBD1. Trimming at V came to 5 bases and at J to 4 bases, leaving 10 bases not matched to a gene. The germline V gene encodes CDR1 SGHVS and CDR2 FQNEAQ. This CDR3 has 17 residues. The DNA for the CDR3 is TGTGCCAGCAGCCCCGGGACAGGGGGAATTCCGAATCAGCCCCAGCATTTT. It translates to CASSPGTGGIPNQPQHF.

The chain has TRBV7-9 and TRBJ1-1, with 10 nucleotides matching TRBD1. V trimming: 5 bases; J trimming: 4 bases; junction bases outside the gene matches: 7. CDR3 length: 15 amino acids. Germline V gives CDR1 SEHNR, CDR2 FQNEAQ (reference sequence). The CDR3: CASSASGTGATEAFF. Here the CDR3 DNA reads TGTGCCAGCAGCGCCTCCGGGACAGGGGCCACTGAAGCTTTCTTT. The full variable domain, in which reference TRBV7-9 and TRBJ1-1 provide the parts outside the CDR3, is DTGVSQNPRHKITKRGQNVTFRCDPISEHNRLYWYRQTLGQGPEFLTYFQNEAQLEKSRLLSDRFSAERPKGSFSTLEIQRTEQGDSAMYLCASSASGTGATEAFFGQGTRLTVV.

The chain recombines TRBV30 with TRBJ2-7; perhaps TRBD2 as D (5 bases). This CDR3 has 14 residues. V was cut by 0 bases and J by 0 bases, with 9 bases left in between. Looked up from germline, CDR1 is GTSNPN and CDR2 is SVGIG (reference sequence). DNA of the CDR3: TGTGCCTGGAGTGTAATGGGGAGCTCCTACGAGCAGTACTTC. This codes for CAWSVMGSSYEQYF.

The rearrangement joins TRBV30 to TRBJ1-6; D remains unclear. Germline CDR1 reads GTSNPN; CDR2 reads SVGIG (reference sequence). The CDR3 has 12 amino acids. Trimming shortened V by 0 bases and J by 14 bases, and 11 bases separated the two germline ends. CDR3 sequence (DNA): TGTGCCTGGAGTGTATCGAGTTTAACCCTCCACTTT. It encodes CAWSVSSLTLHF.

This chain joins TRBV5-3 and TRBJ1-1; D perhaps matches TRBD1 (6 bases). TRBV5-3 is marked as an open reading frame, function uncertain. The CDR3 contains 20 residues. V lost 0 bases and J 4 bases, leaving 28 bases between the germline ends. The CDR3 region has the DNA TGTGCCAGAAGCTTGGCCGGGAAAAGTGGGGGCCAGGGGAGGGGCACTGAAGCTTTCTTT. Encoded protein: CARSLAGKSGGQGRGTEAFF.

The J gene is TRBJ2-7, the V gene TRBV19; 11 nucleotides line up with TRBD2. The J segment lost 1 base and the V segment lost 5 bases, leaving 4 bases of the junction unmatched. The CDR3 contains 15 residues. The germline V gene has CDR1 LNHDA and CDR2 SQIVND (reference sequence). CDR3 protein: CASSVGLAVSYEQYF. The CDR3 nucleotides are TGTGCCAGTAGTGTGGGACTAGCGGTATCCTACGAGCAGTACTTC. The complete variable domain, with remaining parts taken from reference TRBV19 and TRBJ2-7, reads DGGITQSPKYLFRKEGQNVTLSCEQNLNHDAMYWYRQDPGQGLRLIYYSQIVNDFQKGDIAEGYSVSREKKESFPLTVTSAQKNPTAFYLCASSVGLAVSYEQYFGPGTRLTVT.

The V and J genes are TRBV28 and TRBJ1-4; D not resolved. Trimming took 3 bases from V and 0 from J, leaving 8 bases between them. This CDR3 is 15 amino acids long. From germline, CDR1 is MDHEN and CDR2 SYDVKM. Written as DNA, the CDR3 is TGTGCCAGCAGTTTCGGCGGGGCAACTAATGAAAAACTGTTTTTT. Translating it yields CASSFGGATNEKLFF. Looking up the rest from reference TRBV28 and TRBJ1-4 gives the full variable domain: DVKVTQSSRYLVKRTGEKVFLECVQDMDHENMFWYRQDPGLGLRLIYFSYDVKMKEKGDIPEGYSVSREKKERFSLILESASTNQTSMYLCASSFGGATNEKLFFGSGTQLSVL.

This clone came up once. At the DNA level, this CDR3 is encoded by other sequences in the same sample as well. The J gene is TRBJ1-1, the V gene TRBV19; 8 bases align to TRBD1. V lost 5 bases and J lost 4; bases outside the gene matches: 3. The CDR3 totals 13 residues. CDR1 and CDR2 (germline): LNHDA, SQIVND (reference sequence). The CDR3 region has the DNA TGTGCCAGTAGTGTAACAGGGGGCACTGAAGCTTTCTTT. Protein sequence: CASSVTGGTEAFF.

J is TRBJ1-4 and V is TRBV28; tentative D call: TRBD1 (6 bases). The V end was cut by 6 bases, the J end by 0 bases, with 17 bases between. Germline V CDR1 and CDR2: MDHEN, SYDVKM. This CDR3 has 17 amino acids. CDR3 DNA sequence: TGTGCCAGCAGGCACACAGGGTCCCGCGCAACTAATGAAAAACTGTTTTTT. Encoded protein: CASRHTGSRATNEKLFF.

The rearrangement links TRBV10-3 to TRBJ1-2; 7 bases agree with TRBD1. With V trimmed by 10 bases and J by 3 bases, 11 bases remained unmatched. The germline V gene has CDR1 ENHRY and CDR2 SYGVKD. This CDR3 has 14 residues. The CDR3 coding sequence is TGTGCCAACCGCCCGGGACAGCACGACTATGGCTACACCTTC. This translates into CANRPGQHDYGYTF.

The chain recombines TRBV7-9 with TRBJ1-1, with a tentative D call TRBD1 (5 bases). The CDR3 covers 15 residues. Germline V CDR1 and CDR2: SEHNR, FQNEAQ (reference sequence). V was trimmed by 5 bases and J by 2 bases, leaving 15 bases between them. The CDR3 spells CASSHSWTTNTEAFF. For the CDR3, the DNA is TGTGCCAGCAGCCATTCTTGGACAACCAACACTGAAGCTTTCTTT.

The chain uses TRBV28 and TRBJ1-6; a weak D match, TRBD1 (6 bases). Trimming pared 7 bases from V and 11 bases from J, leaving 12 bases between. This CDR3 region has 12 residues. The germline V gene has CDR1 MDHEN and CDR2 SYDVKM. The CDR3 DNA reads TGTGCCAGCAAAGGGCCAGGGGCACCCCTCCACTTT. It encodes CASKGPGAPLHF.